Listed below are T cell receptor beta chains from one sample, sequenced in a study of cytomegalovirus exposure and HLA in healthy donors. Produced via immunoSEQ multiplex PCR; TCRdb's table is partial and in-frame only. This table holds tens of thousands of clones, around 66% found once. The sequenced sample was PBMCs. These receptors all stem from a man between 60 and 75 years old in good health and CMV-seropositive. CDR3s include the opening cysteine and the closing phenylalanine or tryptophan. D genes are given only for firm matches. Not all rows give a size; the values are once, few, many and, for expanded clones, a class.

>TRBJ2-3|-|-|TRBV7-3
CASSFQGWEKGNTDTQYF
TGTGCCAGCAGCTTTCAAGGCTGGGAGAAGGGTAACACAGATACGCAGTATTTT
>TRBJ1-2|-|-|TRBV4-1
CASSPRDQDSYGYTF
TGCGCCAGCAGCCCCAGAGATCAGGATTCCTATGGCTACACCTTC
>TRBJ2-1|-|-|TRBV5-4
CASSSDSGQFF
TGTGCCAGCAGCTCGGACTCGGGGCAGTTCTTC
>TRBJ1-5|once|-|TRBV5-6
CASSLGGLSRDNQPQHF
TGTGCCAGCAGCTTGGGGGGGCTTAGTAGGGACAATCAGCCCCAGCATTTT
>TRBJ1-2|-|-|TRBV4-3
CASSPDRSGPYYGYTF
TGCGCCAGCAGCCCAGACAGATCGGGTCCGTACTATGGCTACACCTTC
>TRBJ2-5|-|TRBD1|TRBV19
CASSTQGALETQYF
TGTGCCAGTAGTACACAGGGGGCCTTAGAGACCCAGTACTTC
>TRBJ2-3|-|-|TRBV21-1
CASSQRLAGFETDTQYF
TGTGCCAGCAGCCAGAGACTAGCGGGATTTGAGACAGATACGCAGTATTTT
>TRBJ1-2|-|-|TRBV11-2
CASSPGGSEGYTF
TGTGCCAGCAGCCCCGGGGGGTCTGAGGGCTACACCTTC
>TRBJ1-2|few|TRBD1|TRBV9
CASSGTGHYGYTF
TGTGCCAGCAGCGGGACAGGTCACTATGGCTACACCTTC
>TRBJ2-7|-|TRBD1|TRBV30
CAWRDRVGGEQYF
TGTGCCTGGCGGGACAGGGTAGGGGGGGAGCAGTACTTC
>TRBJ2-5|-|-|TRBV5-4
CASSRDMEQETQYF
TGTGCCAGCAGCCGGGACATGGAACAAGAGACCCAGTACTTC